The 9 T cell receptor beta chains reported below all come from one sample, sequenced in a study of a mutant IDH1 vaccine in newly diagnosed glioma. The time point denotes: week 23, last vaccination. The content of each vaccine dose was 300 ug of mutant IDH1 20-mer peptide, and topical imiquimod accompanied it. Their cognate antigens are unknown. This table comes from immunoSEQ multiplex PCR, and its TCRdb copy is limited to in-frame clones, with some not included. This table has approximately 60,000 clones, about nine tenths appearing once. The source was PBMCs, collected from a glioma patient whose treatment included an IDH1 peptide vaccine. The receptor set was obtained from a man aged 35-49 years with glioma.

The chain uses TRBV13 and TRBJ2-3; 9 bases are shared with TRBD2. Germline values: CDR1 PRHDT, CDR2 FYEKMQ (reference sequence). The CDR3 length is 15 residues. The trim removed 1 base at V and 2 bases at J, leaving 1 base unmatched. CDR3 region: CASSLVGLATDTQYF. The CDR3 DNA follows: TGTGCCAGCAGCTTAGTGGGACTAGCCACAGATACGCAGTATTTT.

The chain has TRBV7-8 and TRBJ1-2, with a tentative D call TRBD1 (6 bases). V lost 1 base to trimming and J lost 3 bases, with 15 bases between them. The CDR3 consists of 16 residues. The germline V gene encodes CDR1 SGHVS and CDR2 FQNEAQ. CDR3 sequence reads: CASSLGQVAFDYGYTF. DNA of the CDR3: TGTGCCAGCAGCTTAGGACAGGTTGCTTTCGACTATGGCTACACCTTC.

The V call is TRBV19, the J call TRBJ1-1; D gene ambiguous. V was clipped by 7 bases and J by 4 bases, with 7 bases between them. Germline CDR1 reads LNHDA; CDR2 reads SQIVND (reference sequence). The CDR3 has 11 amino acids. CDR3 loop: CASTTATEAFF. In nucleotides, the CDR3 is TGTGCCAGTACTACGGCCACTGAAGCTTTCTTT.

V and J are TRBV19 and TRBJ2-7; D tentatively fits TRBD1 or TRBD2 (5 bases each). CDR3 size: 13 residues. V dropped 6 bases and J dropped 1 base, with 10 bases sitting between them. In germline, CDR1 is LNHDA, CDR2 SQIVND (reference sequence). In DNA form, the CDR3 reads TGTGCCAGTAGGGGGGATGTGTCCTACGAGCAGTACTTC. Translation: CASRGDVSYEQYF.

This clone was found once. The J gene is TRBJ1-1, the V gene TRBV5-5; D is possibly TRBD1 (5 bases). V gave up 2 bases and J gave up 2 bases, with 13 bases separating them. Germline V CDR1 and CDR2: SGHKS, YYEKEE (reference sequence). This CDR3 contains 15 residues. The CDR3 sequence is CASSFPGPSNTEAFF. The CDR3 nucleotides read TGTGCCAGCAGCTTTCCGGGACCCTCAAACACTGAAGCTTTCTTT.

The chain carries TRBV14 and TRBJ2-7; TRBD2 matches at 15 bases. The germline CDR1 and CDR2 sequences are SGHDN and FVKESK. The CDR3 covers 16 residues. V shed 4 bases, J shed 5 bases, and the junction held 6 bases outside the gene matches. The CDR3 here is CASSPHRTSGRDEQYF. The CDR3 DNA follows: TGTGCCAGCAGCCCTCATCGGACTAGCGGGAGGGACGAGCAGTACTTC.

This rearrangement joins TRBV7-2 to TRBJ2-2, with 10 bases matching TRBD2. From germline, CDR1 is SGHTA and CDR2 FQGNSA. The CDR3 spans 17 residues. Trimming at V came to 6 bases and at J to 0 bases, leaving 7 bases not matched to a gene. The CDR3 region has the DNA TGTGCCAGCAGTTTCACTAGCGGGAATTCGAACACCGGGGAGCTGTTTTTT. This translates into CASSFTSGNSNTGELFF.

The chain recombines TRBV6-1 with TRBJ1-2, with D tentatively TRBD1 (5 bases). The CDR3 totals 13 residues. V was pared by 2 bases and J by 3 bases, with 7 bases between. From germline, CDR1 is MNHNS and CDR2 SASEGT. CDR3 region: CASSEQGDYGYTF. The CDR3 nucleotides read TGTGCCAGCAGTGAACAGGGTGACTATGGCTACACCTTC.

The CDR3 sequence: CASSFGQYNEQFF. The CDR3 DNA sequence: TGTGCCAGCAGCTTTGGGCAGTACAATGAGCAGTTCTTC. The chain combines TRBV5-4 with TRBJ2-1; D gene unclear. CDR3 size: 13 residues. Looked up from germline, CDR1 is SGHNT and CDR2 is YYREEE (reference sequence). V gave up 2 bases and J gave up 4 bases, with 7 bases separating them.